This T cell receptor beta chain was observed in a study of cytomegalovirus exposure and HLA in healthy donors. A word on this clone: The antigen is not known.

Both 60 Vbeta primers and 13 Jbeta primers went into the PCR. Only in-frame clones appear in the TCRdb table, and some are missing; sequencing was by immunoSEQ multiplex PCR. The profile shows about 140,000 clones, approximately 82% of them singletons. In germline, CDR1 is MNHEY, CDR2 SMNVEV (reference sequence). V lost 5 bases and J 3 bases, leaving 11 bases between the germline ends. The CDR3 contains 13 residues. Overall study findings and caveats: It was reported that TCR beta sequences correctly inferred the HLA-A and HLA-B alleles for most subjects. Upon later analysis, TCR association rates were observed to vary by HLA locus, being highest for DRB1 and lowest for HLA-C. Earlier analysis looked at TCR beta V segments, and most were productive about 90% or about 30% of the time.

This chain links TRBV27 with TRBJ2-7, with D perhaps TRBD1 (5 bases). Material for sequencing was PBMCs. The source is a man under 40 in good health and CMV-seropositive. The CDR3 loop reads CASSRQLHYEQYF. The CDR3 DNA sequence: TGTGCCAGCAGTAGACAGTTACACTACGAGCAGTACTTC.